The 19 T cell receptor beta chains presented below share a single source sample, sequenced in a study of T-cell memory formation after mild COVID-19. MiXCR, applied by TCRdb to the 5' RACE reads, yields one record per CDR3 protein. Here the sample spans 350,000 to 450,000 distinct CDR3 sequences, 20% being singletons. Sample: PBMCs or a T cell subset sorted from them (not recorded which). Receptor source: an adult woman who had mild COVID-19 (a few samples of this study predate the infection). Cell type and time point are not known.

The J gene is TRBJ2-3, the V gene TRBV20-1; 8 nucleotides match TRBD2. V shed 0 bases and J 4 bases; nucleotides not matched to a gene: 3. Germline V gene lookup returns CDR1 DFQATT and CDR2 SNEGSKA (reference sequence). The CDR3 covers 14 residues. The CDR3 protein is CSAREWREADTQYF. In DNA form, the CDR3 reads TGCAGTGCTAGAGAATGGCGGGAGGCAGATACGCAGTATTTT.

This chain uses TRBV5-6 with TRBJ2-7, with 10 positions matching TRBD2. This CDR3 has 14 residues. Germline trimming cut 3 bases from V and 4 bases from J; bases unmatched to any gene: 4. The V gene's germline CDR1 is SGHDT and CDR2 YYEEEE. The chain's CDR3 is CASSSATSGYEQYF. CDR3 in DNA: TGTGCCAGCAGCTCCGCGACTAGCGGGTACGAGCAGTACTTC. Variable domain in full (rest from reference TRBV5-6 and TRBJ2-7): DAGVTQSPTHLIKTRGQQVTLRCSPKSGHDTVSWYQQALGQGPQFIFQYYEEEERQRGNFPDRFSGHQFPNYSSELNVNALLLGDSALYLCASSSATSGYEQYFGPGTRLTVT.

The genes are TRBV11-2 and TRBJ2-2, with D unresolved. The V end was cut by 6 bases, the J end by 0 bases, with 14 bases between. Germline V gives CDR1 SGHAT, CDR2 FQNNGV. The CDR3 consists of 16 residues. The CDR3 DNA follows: TGTGCCAGCAGTCCAGGATCGGTGTCGAACACCGGGGAGCTGTTTTTT. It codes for CASSPGSVSNTGELFF.

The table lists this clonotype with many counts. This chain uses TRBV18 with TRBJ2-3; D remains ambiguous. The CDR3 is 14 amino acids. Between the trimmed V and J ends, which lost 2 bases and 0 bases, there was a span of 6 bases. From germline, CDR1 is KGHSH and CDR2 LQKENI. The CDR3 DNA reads TGTGCCAGCTCACCAGGCAGGAGCACAGATACGCAGTATTTT. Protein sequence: CASSPGRSTDTQYF.

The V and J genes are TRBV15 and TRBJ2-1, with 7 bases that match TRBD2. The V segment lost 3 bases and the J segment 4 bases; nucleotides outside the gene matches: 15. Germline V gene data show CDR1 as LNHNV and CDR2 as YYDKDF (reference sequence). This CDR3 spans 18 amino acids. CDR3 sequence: CATSSGFGSLGGYNEQFF. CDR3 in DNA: TGTGCCACCAGCAGTGGGTTCGGAAGCCTGGGGGGGTACAATGAGCAGTTCTTC.

The chain's CDR3 is CASSLELFNTGELFF. CDR3 nucleotides: TGTGCCAGCAGCTTAGAACTATTTAACACCGGGGAGCTGTTTTTT. The chain combines TRBV7-9 with TRBJ2-2, with no clear D. The CDR3 contains 15 residues. Trimming stripped 1 base from V and 2 bases from J, with 8 bases between. Germline-derived CDR1 and CDR2 are SEHNR and FQNEAQ (reference sequence).

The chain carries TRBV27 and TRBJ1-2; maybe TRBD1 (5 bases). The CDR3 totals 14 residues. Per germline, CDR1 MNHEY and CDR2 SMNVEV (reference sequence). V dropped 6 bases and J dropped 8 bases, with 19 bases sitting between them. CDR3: CASSPSGTQGGYTF. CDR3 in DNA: TGTGCCAGCAGCCCCTCGGGGACCCAGGGAGGCTACACCTTC.

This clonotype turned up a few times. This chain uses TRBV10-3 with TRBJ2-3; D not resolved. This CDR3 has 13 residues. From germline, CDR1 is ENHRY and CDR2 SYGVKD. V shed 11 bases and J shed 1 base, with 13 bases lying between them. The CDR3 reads CAARTDRTDTQYF. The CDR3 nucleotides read TGTGCCGCGAGGACGGACCGCACAGATACGCAGTATTTT.

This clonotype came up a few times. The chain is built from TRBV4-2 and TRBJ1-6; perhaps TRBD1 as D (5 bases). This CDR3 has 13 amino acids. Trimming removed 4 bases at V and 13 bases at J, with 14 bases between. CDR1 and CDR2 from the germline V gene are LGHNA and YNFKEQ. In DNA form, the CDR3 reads TGTGCCAGCAGCCCCGACGTGGGGCACCCCCTCCACTTT. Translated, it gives CASSPDVGHPLHF.

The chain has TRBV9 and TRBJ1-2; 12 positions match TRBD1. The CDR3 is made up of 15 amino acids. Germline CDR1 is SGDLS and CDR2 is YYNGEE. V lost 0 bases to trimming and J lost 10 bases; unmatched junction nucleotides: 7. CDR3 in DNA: TGTGCCAGCAGCGTAGGTGGGGGACAGGGGGCCTACTACACCTTC. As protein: CASSVGGGQGAYYTF. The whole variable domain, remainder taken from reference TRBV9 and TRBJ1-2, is DSGVTQTPKHLITATGQRVTLRCSPRSGDLSVYWYQQSLDQGLQFLIQYYNGEERAKGNILERFSAQQFPDLHSELNLSSLELGDSALYFCASSVGGGQGAYYTFGSGTRLTVV.

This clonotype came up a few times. CDR3 nucleotides: TGCAGCGTTCGAAAAGCCCTGAACACTGAAGCTTTCTTT. It yields the protein CSVRKALNTEAFF. The rearrangement joins TRBV29-1 to TRBJ1-1; no definite D call. Trimming cost V 5 bases and J 0 bases, with 10 bases left between them. CDR3 length: 13 amino acids. Germline V gene data show CDR1 as SQVTM and CDR2 as ANQGSEA.

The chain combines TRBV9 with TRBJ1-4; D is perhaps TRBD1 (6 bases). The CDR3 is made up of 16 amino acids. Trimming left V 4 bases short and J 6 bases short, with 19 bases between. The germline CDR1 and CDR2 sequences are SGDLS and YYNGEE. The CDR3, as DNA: TGTGCCAGCAGCCCCCCTGGTGGGGGCCACGATGAAAAACTGTTTTTT. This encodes CASSPPGGGHDEKLFF.

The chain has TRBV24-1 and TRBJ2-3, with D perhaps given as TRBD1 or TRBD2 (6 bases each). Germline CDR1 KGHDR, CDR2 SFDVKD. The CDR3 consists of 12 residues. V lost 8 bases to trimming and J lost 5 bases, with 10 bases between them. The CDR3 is CATTQGGDTQYF. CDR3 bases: TGTGCCACCACACAGGGAGGAGATACGCAGTATTTT.

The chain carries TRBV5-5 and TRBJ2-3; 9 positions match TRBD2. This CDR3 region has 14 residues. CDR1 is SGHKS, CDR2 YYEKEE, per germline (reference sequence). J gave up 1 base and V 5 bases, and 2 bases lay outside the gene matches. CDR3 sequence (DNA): TGTGCCAGCAGTCAGCGGGAGGGCACAGATACGCAGTATTTT. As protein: CASSQREGTDTQYF.

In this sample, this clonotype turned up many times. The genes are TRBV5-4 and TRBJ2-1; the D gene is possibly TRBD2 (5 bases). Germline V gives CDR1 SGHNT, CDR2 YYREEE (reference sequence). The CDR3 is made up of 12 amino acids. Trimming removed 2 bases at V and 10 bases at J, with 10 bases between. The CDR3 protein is CASSLGSTEQFF. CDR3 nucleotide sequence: TGTGCCAGCAGCTTAGGGAGCACCGAGCAGTTCTTC.

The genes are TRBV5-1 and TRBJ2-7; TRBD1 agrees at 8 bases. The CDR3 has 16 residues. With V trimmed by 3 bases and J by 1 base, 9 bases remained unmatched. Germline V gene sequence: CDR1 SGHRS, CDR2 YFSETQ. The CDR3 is CASSSSPGQVSYEQYF. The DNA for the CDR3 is TGCGCCAGCAGCTCCTCCCCGGGACAGGTGTCCTACGAGCAGTACTTC.

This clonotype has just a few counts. This CDR3 reads CASRGTGSPGELFF. The CDR3 DNA sequence: TGTGCCAGCAGGGGGACAGGGTCACCCGGGGAGCTGTTTTTT. V usage is TRBV28 and J usage is TRBJ2-2; the match to TRBD1 covers 9 bases. Germline loops: CDR1 MDHEN, CDR2 SYDVKM. The J segment lost 6 bases and the V segment lost 6 bases, leaving 5 bases of the junction unmatched. CDR3 length: 14 amino acids.

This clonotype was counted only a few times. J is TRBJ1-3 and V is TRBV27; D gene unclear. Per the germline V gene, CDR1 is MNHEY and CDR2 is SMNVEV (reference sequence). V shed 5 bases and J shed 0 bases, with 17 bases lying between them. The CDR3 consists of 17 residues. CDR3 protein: CASSPESPRYSGNTIYF. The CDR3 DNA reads TGTGCCAGCAGTCCTGAATCCCCCCGGTACTCTGGAAACACCATATATTTT.

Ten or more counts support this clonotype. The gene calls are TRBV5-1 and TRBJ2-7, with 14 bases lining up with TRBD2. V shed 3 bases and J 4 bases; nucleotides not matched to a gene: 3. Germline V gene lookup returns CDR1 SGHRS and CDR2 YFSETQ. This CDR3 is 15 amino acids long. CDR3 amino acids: CASSSGTSGGYEQYF. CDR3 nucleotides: TGCGCCAGCAGCTCCGGGACTAGCGGGGGATACGAGCAGTACTTC.